This entry lists 6 T cell receptor beta chains sequenced from one sample in a study of cytomegalovirus exposure and HLA in healthy donors. Researchers ran the PCR with 60 Vbeta and 13 Jbeta primers. Data came from immunoSEQ multiplex PCR; TCRdb stores just in-frame clones and leaves some out. This sample has about 160,000 clones, with roughly 70% found just once. The sample comprised PBMCs. These receptors were taken from a woman aged 50 to 65 in good health and CMV-seropositive.

This clone has just a few counts. The V call is TRBV2, the J call TRBJ1-6; a weak D match, TRBD1 (6 bases). The CDR3 length is 19 residues. Per the germline V gene, CDR1 is SNHLY and CDR2 is FYNNEI. Trimming removed 4 bases from V and 0 bases from J, with 19 bases in between. In DNA, the CDR3 is TGTGCCAGCAGTGCCCCGAAGCAGGGGCCGAGCTCCTATAATTCACCCCTCCACTTT. Its protein product is CASSAPKQGPSSYNSPLHF.

The chain has TRBV5-1 and TRBJ2-7, with TRBD1 matching over 7 bases. Germline V gene sequence: CDR1 SGHRS, CDR2 YFSETQ. The CDR3 runs 15 residues. The ends lost 0 bases at V and 3 bases at J; junction bases unmatched: 6. The CDR3: CASSLAGTDLYEQYF. The CDR3 DNA reads as TGCGCCAGCAGCTTGGCCGGGACAGACCTCTACGAGCAGTACTTC.

The chain is built from TRBV27 and TRBJ1-4; TRBD1 might be the D (6 bases). V lost 5 bases to trimming and J lost 8 bases, with 18 bases between them. Germline V gene sequence: CDR1 MNHEY, CDR2 SMNVEV (reference sequence). The CDR3 length is 15 residues. The CDR3 nucleotides read TGTGCCAGCAGTCAACTGACAGGCTTGGGGGAAAAACTGTTTTTT. Translating it yields CASSQLTGLGEKLFF.

This clone was picked up one time. The gene calls are TRBV9 and TRBJ2-3; 10 positions agree with TRBD2. Per the germline V gene, CDR1 is SGDLS and CDR2 is YYNGEE. This CDR3 region has 12 residues. V lost 7 bases to trimming and J lost 5 bases; unmatched junction nucleotides: 1. DNA for the CDR3: TGTGCCAGCCTAGCGGGGGAAGATACGCAGTATTTT. Translation: CASLAGEDTQYF. Full variable domain (outside the CDR3, taken from reference TRBV9 and TRBJ2-3): DSGVTQTPKHLITATGQRVTLRCSPRSGDLSVYWYQQSLDQGLQFLIQYYNGEERAKGNILERFSAQQFPDLHSELNLSSLELGDSALYFCASLAGEDTQYFGPGTRLTVL.

The chain links TRBV10-2 to TRBJ2-4; possibly TRBD1 for D (8 bases). Germline CDR1 and CDR2: WSHSY and SAAADI. The CDR3 consists of 15 residues. Between the trimmed V and J ends, which lost 6 bases and 4 bases, there was a span of 16 bases. The chain's CDR3 is CASRQGQGGKNIQYF. CDR3 coding DNA: TGCGCCAGCAGACAAGGACAGGGAGGGAAAAACATTCAGTACTTC.

The rearrangement joins TRBV19 to TRBJ1-1, with a tentative D call TRBD1 (5 bases). The CDR3 extends over 11 amino acids. V lost 8 bases and J 4 bases, leaving 8 bases between the germline ends. CDR1 and CDR2 from the germline V gene are LNHDA and SQIVND (reference sequence). The CDR3 reads CASGGGTEAFF. The CDR3 region has the DNA TGTGCCAGTGGCGGGGGCACTGAAGCTTTCTTT.